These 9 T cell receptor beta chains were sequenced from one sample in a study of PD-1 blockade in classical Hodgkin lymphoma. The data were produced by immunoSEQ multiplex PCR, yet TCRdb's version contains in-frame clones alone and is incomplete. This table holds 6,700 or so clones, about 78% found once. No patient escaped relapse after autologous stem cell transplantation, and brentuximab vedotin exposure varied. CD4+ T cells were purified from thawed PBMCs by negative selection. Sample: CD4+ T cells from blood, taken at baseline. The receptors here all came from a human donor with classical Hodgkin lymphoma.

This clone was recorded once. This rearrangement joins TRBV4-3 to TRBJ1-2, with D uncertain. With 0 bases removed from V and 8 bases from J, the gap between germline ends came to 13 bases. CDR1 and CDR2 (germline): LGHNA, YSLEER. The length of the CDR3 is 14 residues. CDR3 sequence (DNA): TGCGCCAGCAGCCAAGATTTTGCGGGGAGCGGCTACACCTTC. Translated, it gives CASSQDFAGSGYTF.

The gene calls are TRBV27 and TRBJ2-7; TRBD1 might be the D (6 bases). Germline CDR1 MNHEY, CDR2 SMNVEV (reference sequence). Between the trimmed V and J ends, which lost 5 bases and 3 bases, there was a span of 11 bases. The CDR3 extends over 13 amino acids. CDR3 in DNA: TGTGCCAGCAGTGCCAGGGGAAACTACGAGCAGTACTTC. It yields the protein CASSARGNYEQYF.

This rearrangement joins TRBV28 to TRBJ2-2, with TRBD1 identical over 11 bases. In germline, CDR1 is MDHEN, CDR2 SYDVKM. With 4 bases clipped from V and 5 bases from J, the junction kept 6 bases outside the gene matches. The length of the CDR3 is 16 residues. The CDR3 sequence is CASSSPGTGGTGELFF. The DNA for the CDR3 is TGTGCCAGCAGTTCTCCCGGGACAGGGGGTACCGGGGAGCTGTTTTTT.

CDR3 DNA: TGTGCCAGCAGCCCAGGGGGTCTCCTGAACACTGAAGCTTTCTTT. Translating it yields CASSPGGLLNTEAFF. This chain joins TRBV7-9 and TRBJ1-1; 7 nucleotides match TRBD1. This CDR3 region has 15 residues. The germline gives CDR1 SEHNR, CDR2 FQNEAQ (reference sequence). V dropped 5 bases and J dropped 0; count of bases not matched to a gene: 6.

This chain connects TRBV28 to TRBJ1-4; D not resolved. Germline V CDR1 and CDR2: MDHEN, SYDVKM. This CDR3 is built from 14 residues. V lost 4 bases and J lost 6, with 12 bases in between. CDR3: CASSYGGGYEKLFF. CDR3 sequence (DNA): TGTGCCAGCAGTTATGGTGGTGGTTATGAAAAACTGTTTTTT.

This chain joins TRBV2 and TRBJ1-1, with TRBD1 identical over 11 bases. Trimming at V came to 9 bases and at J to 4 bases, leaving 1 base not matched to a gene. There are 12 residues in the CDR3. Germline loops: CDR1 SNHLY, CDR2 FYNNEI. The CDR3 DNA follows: TGTGCCAGTGGGACAGGGGGCACTGAAGCTTTCTTT. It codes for CASGTGGTEAFF.

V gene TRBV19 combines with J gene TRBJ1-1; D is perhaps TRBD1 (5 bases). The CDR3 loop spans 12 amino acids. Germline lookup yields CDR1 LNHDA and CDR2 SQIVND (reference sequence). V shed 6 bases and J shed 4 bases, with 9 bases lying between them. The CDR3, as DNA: TGTGCCAGTAGCTCCAGGGTCACTGAAGCTTTCTTT. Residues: CASSSRVTEAFF.

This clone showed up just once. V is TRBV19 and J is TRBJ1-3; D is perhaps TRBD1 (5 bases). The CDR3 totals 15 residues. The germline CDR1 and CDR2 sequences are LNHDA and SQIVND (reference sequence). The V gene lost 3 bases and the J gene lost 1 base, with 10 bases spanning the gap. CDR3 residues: CASSMEGTSGNTIYF. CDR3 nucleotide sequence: TGTGCCAGTAGTATGGAGGGGACGTCTGGAAACACCATATATTTT.

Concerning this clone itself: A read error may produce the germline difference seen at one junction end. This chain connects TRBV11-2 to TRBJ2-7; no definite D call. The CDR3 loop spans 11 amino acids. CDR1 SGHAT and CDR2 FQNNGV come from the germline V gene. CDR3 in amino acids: CASSSPYGQYF. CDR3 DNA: TGTGCCAGCAGCTCCCCCTACGGGCAGTACTTC.